This T cell receptor beta chain was sequenced in a study of beta chain features in type 1 diabetes (dated by TCRdb to the late 2010s). Some background on the complete study: Mean age, gender distribution, total cell number and subset yield did not differ between patients and healthy donors. A total of roughly 100 million sorted cells were examined across all samples, and the number of cells per subset was strongly correlated with RNA yield. In the study, recently diagnosed type 1 diabetes patients and matched healthy donors were compared on the TCRB repertoires of their sorted circulating CD4+ T cell subsets. Regulatory and stem cell-like memory subsets were obtained from only 8 patients and roughly 8 healthy donors, while naive and central memory subsets were obtained from all 28 donors.

All of the isolated RNA was reverse transcribed with the High Capacity cDNA Reverse Transcription Kit, so expressed TCRB transcripts were sequenced. Deep immunoSEQ sequencing was performed on naive, central memory and regulatory T cell samples, with an average of roughly 3.6 million total reads per sample. Sorted cells were lysed in RLT buffer, and RNA was extracted using DNase-treated RNeasy Micro or Mini kits according to cell number. Each cell subset was processed on its own to prevent cross-contamination, while patient and healthy donor samples were processed together. The immunoSEQ multiplex PCR was used to amplify TCRB sequences from cDNA, yielding 87-bp fragments that span the CDR3 region. Sequencing of the amplicons was performed on the Illumina HiSeq platform. The paper's processing steps were these. Synthetic template baselines were used to correct PCR bias computationally, reads within Hamming distance 2 were collapsed, and singletons that could not be merged were discarded. Reads were aligned to IMGT to assign V, D and J genes, CDR3 length, and insertions or deletions at six rearrangement sites. Within each subset, clonotype counts were normalized to sorted cell number, after which true diversity and Gini coefficients were computed with the tcR R package. The overlap coefficient, calculated on TCRB nucleotide sequences, was used to quantify repertoire sharing. TCRdb holds this immuneACCESS table with in-frame rearrangements only. Some clones are missing; in checked studies, unresolved V genes explain under half, and the rest has no known cause. V and J calls plus clone size are reproduced from that table; the DNA served to infer D and trimming. A total of 300,000 to 400,000 clones appear in this sample, 6.5% to 10% of them only once. The ten biggest clones cover approximately 0.44% of the sample.

The CDR3, from cysteine to phenylalanine, totals 15 residues. Kept here is only the CDR3 DNA, which spans 45 bases and is read in frame from base 1. The junction shows trimming of 5 bases on V and 7 bases on J, and the gene matches do not reach 10 bases of it. CDR1 and CDR2, looked up from the germline V gene (reference sequence), are MNHNY and SVGAGI. A word on this clone: The antigen this receptor binds is unknown. Base qualities are not at hand, and no much larger clone is one base apart.

Each donor gave one peripheral blood draw, averaging approximately 110 mL, which was collected into heparinised tubes. A BD FACSAria II and a panel including CD45RO, CCR7, CD25, CD127, CD95 and CD27 were used to sort naive, central memory, regulatory and stem cell-like memory CD4+ T cells. Purity was above 95% for every sorted population. PBMCs were isolated right away by Lymphoprep density gradient centrifugation and were stained directly, without culture. Samples were stained and sorted in pairs, with one healthy donor and one patient per experiment, so that batch effects were minimized. Results and caveats for the whole study, not just this receptor: Because cDNA was sequenced instead of genomic DNA, highly expressing activated cells could be over-represented, though the groups showed no difference in activation or CD3 levels. Shorter templates might have been favored by PCR, but patient and control samples were amplified and corrected together, so both groups would have been affected equally by any skew. In all four CD4+ subsets, TCRB CDR3 length was moderately but significantly shorter in type 1 diabetes patients. Naive, central memory and regulatory TCRB repertoires appeared more similar among patients than among healthy donors. At VDJ recombination sites, patients with type 1 diabetes made fewer insertions and deleted more nucleotides, a pattern implying thymic rearrangement abnormalities. Because small numbers of individuals were included in the HLA sub-analyses, any influence of HLA type on TCRB rearrangement was left unresolved.

The rearranged segments are TRBV6-6 and TRBJ2-7, and 11 junction bases match TRBD2. The specimen was central memory CD4+ T cells from blood. This receptor was taken from a woman aged 18 to 35 in good health. The DNA sequence reads TGTGCCAGCAGTCCGCTAGCGGGAGGAGGAAAGGAGCAGTACTTC. The translation is CASSPLAGGGKEQYF.